This record covers a single T cell receptor beta chain. Its target is not known. CDR3 size: 15 residues. Each CDR3 protein gets one entry in TCRdb, which reprocessed the 5' RACE reads and gives no DNA. The clone table shows a few hundred thousand distinct CDR3 sequences, with the ten largest holding under 1.5%. These data belong to a study of T cells expressing NK-cell markers. Study-level results: Once again these clonotypes came out on top in the CD3+CD56-NKG2C+ fraction of several donors.

What was sequenced was blood T cells: a sorted CD56 or NKG2C T cell subset, CD4+ or CD8+ T cells, or bulk PBMC T cells (not recorded which). The chain couples TRBV12-3 or TRBV12-4 to TRBJ2-1; TCRdb names TRBD2, which stays unverified in the absence of DNA. The receptor comes from a woman in her fifties or sixties in good health. This CDR3 reads CASSPRTSAYNEQFF.